The 30 T cell receptor beta chains below were found in one sample sequenced in a study of human T cells and chemical hapten exposure. Time point specified: pre-sensitization, week 0. Described treatment: therapeutic diphenylcyclopropenone sensitization with weekly scalp DPC. TCRdb independently ran MiXCR on the RACE reads; one entry per CDR3 protein. The table has about 98,000 distinct CDR3 sequences, 10% to 14% seen once. The starting material was whole blood, obtained in connection with sensitization to the hapten diphenylcyclopropenone (DPC). The source of these receptors is a woman in her fifties or sixties with alopecia areata. Some clones in this sample may be carry-over from other donors' samples.

This clonotype was observed a few times. CDR3 bases: TGTGCCAGCAGCTTACAGGACAGGGGGCCGTACAATGAGCAGTTCTTC. This gives the protein CASSLQDRGPYNEQFF. This chain connects TRBV7-6 to TRBJ2-1; 11 nucleotides match TRBD1. With 2 bases clipped from V and 4 bases from J, the junction kept 4 bases outside the gene matches. Germline V gene data show CDR1 as SGHVS and CDR2 as FNYEAQ. This CDR3 spans 16 amino acids.

This clonotype has ten or more counts. The genes are TRBV10-1 and TRBJ2-7; D gene uncertain. Germline-derived CDR1 and CDR2 are WNHNN and SYGVQD (reference sequence). This CDR3 has 13 amino acids. Trimming shortened V by 3 bases and J by 0 bases, and 6 bases separated the two germline ends. DNA of the CDR3: TGCGCCAGCAGTGACCCCGGCTCCTACGAGCAGTACTTC. Protein sequence: CASSDPGSYEQYF.

This clonotype was seen more than once but under ten times. This chain's CDR3 is CASSEDRSQHF. The CDR3 bases are TGTGCCAGCAGTGAAGACAGGTCCCAGCATTTT. The chain links TRBV2 to TRBJ1-5; TRBD1 is a possible D gene (5 bases). Trimming took off 1 base at V and 11 bases at J, with 6 bases between the two ends. The V gene's germline CDR1 is SNHLY and CDR2 FYNNEI. CDR3 length equals 11 residues. Based on the CDR3 plus reference TRBV2 and TRBJ1-5, the full variable domain is EPEVTQTPSHQVTQMGQEVILRCVPISNHLYFYWYRQILGQKVEFLVSFYNNEISEKSEIFDDQFSVERPDGSNFTLKIRSTKLEDSAMYFCASSEDRSQHFGDGTRLSIL.

This chain links TRBV19 with TRBJ1-5; unclear D gene. The CDR3 spans 13 residues. Germline V CDR1 and CDR2: LNHDA, SQIVND (reference sequence). Trimming stripped 6 bases from V and 3 bases from J, with 9 bases between. In DNA, the CDR3 is TGTGCCAGTAGGACGGGCCTCAATCAGCCCCAGCATTTT. It yields the protein CASRTGLNQPQHF.

In the case of this clonotype: A much larger clone sits a single nucleotide away, making a read error possible. This sequence joins TRBV3-1 and TRBJ2-7; D possibly corresponds to TRBD2 (5 bases). The CDR3 has 13 amino acids. Germline V CDR1 and CDR2: LGHDT, YNNKEL (reference sequence). V was cut by 7 bases and J by 1 base, with 11 bases left in between. The CDR3 loop reads CASIPPGSYEQYF. Here the CDR3 DNA reads TGTGCCAGCATCCCCCCGGGGTCCTACGAGCAGTACTTC.

This clonotype was recorded many times. This chain links TRBV6-1 with TRBJ1-6; no reliable D call. V was clipped by 5 bases and J by 8 bases, with 19 bases between them. The CDR3 length is 16 residues. The germline V gene encodes CDR1 MNHNS and CDR2 SASEGT. The CDR3 here is CASSFRKSRVDSPLHF. Written as DNA, the CDR3 is TGTGCCAGCAGTTTCCGTAAGTCCCGGGTCGATTCACCCCTCCACTTT.

This clonotype occurred a few times. The J gene is TRBJ1-2, the V gene TRBV30, with 7 bases matching TRBD1. CDR1 and CDR2 from the germline V gene are GTSNPN and SVGIG (reference sequence). The V segment lost 6 bases and the J segment 0 bases; nucleotides outside the gene matches: 4. CDR3 length: 13 amino acids. CDR3 sequence (DNA): TGTGCCTGCTGGGACAGAGCTAACTATGGCTACACCTTC. This encodes CACWDRANYGYTF.

This chain uses TRBV7-2 with TRBJ1-2; no definite D call. V was shortened by 2 bases and J by 6 bases, with 13 bases between the two germline ends. CDR1 is SGHTA and CDR2 is FQGNSA in the germline V gene. The CDR3 is made up of 14 amino acids. CDR3 DNA sequence: TGTGCCAGCAGCTTAAAAGCCGGCTTGGATGGCTACACCTTC. It specifies CASSLKAGLDGYTF.

This sequence joins TRBV2 and TRBJ1-1, with D maybe TRBD1 (6 bases). CDR3 length: 13 amino acids. CDR1 is SNHLY, CDR2 FYNNEI, per germline. V was pared by 5 bases and J by 3 bases, with 10 bases between. The CDR3 sequence: CASSSRTDTEAFF. Written as DNA, the CDR3 is TGTGCCAGCAGTTCCAGGACAGACACTGAAGCTTTCTTT.

This clonotype was counted at least ten times. The V call is TRBV10-2, the J call TRBJ1-1; 8 nucleotides agree with TRBD1. Germline-derived CDR1 and CDR2 are WSHSY and SAAADI. V shed 6 bases, J shed 4 bases, and the junction held 13 bases outside the gene matches. The CDR3 spans 16 residues. In nucleotides, the CDR3 is TGCGCCAGCAGCGGGGACAGGAGCGCCGTGACCACTGAAGCTTTCTTT. It yields the protein CASSGDRSAVTTEAFF.

This chain's CDR3 is CASSLKGNQPQHF. Written as DNA, the CDR3 is TGCGCCAGCAGCTTGAAAGGGAATCAGCCCCAGCATTTT. V usage is TRBV5-1 and J usage is TRBJ1-5, with no clear D. Trimming removed 1 base at V and 4 bases at J, with 6 bases between. Germline V gene data show CDR1 as SGHRS and CDR2 as YFSETQ. The CDR3 runs to 13 residues. Based on the CDR3 plus reference TRBV5-1 and TRBJ1-5, the full variable domain is KAGVTQTPRYLIKTRGQQVTLSCSPISGHRSVSWYQQTPGQGLQFLFEYFSETQRNKGNFPGRFSGRQFSNSRSEMNVSTLELGDSALYLCASSLKGNQPQHFGDGTRLSIL.

This clonotype has at least ten counts. The chain carries TRBV10-3 and TRBJ1-2; 7 nucleotides agree with TRBD1. Germline assignment: CDR1 ENHRY and CDR2 SYGVKD. Losses at the gene ends were 7 bases for V and 4 bases for J; bases not matched to a gene: 9. The CDR3 covers 14 residues. In DNA form, the CDR3 reads TGTGCCATCACCCGGGGTCAGGGGGTCTATGGCTACACCTTC. This translates into CAITRGQGVYGYTF.

In its sample, this clonotype was seen many times. The rearrangement joins TRBV4-1 to TRBJ2-3; D gene uncertain. The CDR3 consists of 11 residues. V dropped 0 bases and J dropped 9 bases, with 4 bases sitting between them. The germline CDR1 and CDR2 sequences are MGHRA and YSYEKL. The CDR3 is CASSQDFTQYF. The DNA for the CDR3 is TGCGCCAGCAGCCAAGATTTCACGCAGTATTTT.

This clonotype was detected only a few times. The chain joins TRBV20-1 to TRBJ2-3; the match to TRBD2 covers 10 bases. The CDR3 is 15 amino acids. Germline lookup yields CDR1 DFQATT and CDR2 SNEGSKA (reference sequence). V lost 0 bases to trimming and J lost 7 bases; unmatched junction nucleotides: 7. The CDR3 nucleotides are TGCAGTGCTAGAGATCGGCCTAGCGGGGGAAATACGCAGTATTTT. Amino acids: CSARDRPSGGNTQYF.

The V call is TRBV2, the J call TRBJ2-7; a possible D gene is TRBD1 (6 bases). The CDR3 spans 14 residues. Germline CDR1 reads SNHLY; CDR2 reads FYNNEI. The V and J ends lost 3 bases and 2 bases respectively, with 11 bases between them. The CDR3 sequence: CASSDAGAPYEQYF. The CDR3 DNA follows: TGTGCCAGCAGTGATGCAGGGGCCCCCTACGAGCAGTACTTC.

This rearrangement joins TRBV6-1 to TRBJ2-7; D is ambiguous. Per the germline V gene, CDR1 is MNHNS and CDR2 is SASEGT. V was pared by 2 bases and J by 2 bases, with 7 bases between. This CDR3 region has 13 residues. The CDR3 is CASSEREPYEQYF. The CDR3 DNA reads as TGTGCCAGCAGTGAAAGGGAACCCTACGAGCAGTACTTC.

The chain joins TRBV10-1 to TRBJ2-3; 10 nucleotides match TRBD2. CDR3 size: 15 residues. Germline V gene data show CDR1 as WNHNN and CDR2 as SYGVQD (reference sequence). The junction had 6 bases not matched to a gene; V was cut back by 4 bases and J by 5 bases. This CDR3 is CASSALSGGRDTQYF. The DNA for the CDR3 is TGCGCCAGCAGTGCCCTTAGCGGGGGGCGAGATACGCAGTATTTT.

This chain joins TRBV7-2 and TRBJ2-7, with D hard to call. The CDR3 is made up of 14 amino acids. Germline lookup yields CDR1 SGHTA and CDR2 FQGNSA. V lost 2 bases and J 5 bases, leaving 13 bases between the germline ends. Written as DNA, the CDR3 is TGTGCCAGCAGCTTAAGGTATGACGCCCACGAGCAGTACTTC. Translated, it gives CASSLRYDAHEQYF.

This clonotype has a count of ten or more. This chain's CDR3 is CSASLREAGYTF. Here the CDR3 DNA reads TGCAGTGCTAGCCTCAGGGAAGCTGGCTACACCTTC. The chain recombines TRBV20-1 with TRBJ1-2; D might be TRBD1 (5 bases). This CDR3 comprises 12 residues. V was shortened by 3 bases and J by 7 bases, with 12 bases between the two germline ends. CDR1 DFQATT and CDR2 SNEGSKA come from the germline V gene (reference sequence).

This clonotype has ten or more counts. This rearrangement joins TRBV7-2 to TRBJ1-1; TRBD1 matches 8 bases. J was trimmed by 5 bases and V by 5 bases; bases with no gene match: 13. The CDR3 is 16 residues long. Germline V gene lookup returns CDR1 SGHTA and CDR2 FQGNSA. CDR3 sequence reads: CASSPTQRTGRTEAFF. In DNA form, the CDR3 reads TGTGCCAGCAGCCCAACTCAAAGGACAGGGAGGACTGAAGCTTTCTTT.

V gene TRBV7-2 combines with J gene TRBJ2-7, with D uncertain. Trimming left V 1 base short and J 7 bases short, with 14 bases between. Germline CDR1 reads SGHTA; CDR2 reads FQGNSA. This CDR3 has 14 amino acids. Here the CDR3 reads CASSLEYTGAEQYF. CDR3 coding DNA: TGTGCCAGCAGCTTAGAATACACCGGAGCTGAGCAGTACTTC.

The sample holds a few counts of this clonotype. V is TRBV2 and J is TRBJ2-7; D is uncertain. The germline gives CDR1 SNHLY, CDR2 FYNNEI. This CDR3 is built from 11 residues. Trimming took off 1 base at V and 3 bases at J, with 1 base between the two ends. The CDR3 bases are TGTGCCAGCAGTGAAGTCTACGAGCAGTACTTC. Residues: CASSEVYEQYF.

This clonotype was detected only a few times. The CDR3 sequence is CSARDHKRYQETQYF. As DNA, the CDR3 is TGCAGTGCTAGAGATCATAAACGGTACCAAGAGACCCAGTACTTC. The chain links TRBV20-1 to TRBJ2-5, with D unclear. Deletions cut 0 bases from V and 0 bases from J, with 11 bases between. CDR3 size: 15 residues. Germline V gene sequence: CDR1 DFQATT, CDR2 SNEGSKA (reference sequence).

The V and J genes are TRBV4-2 and TRBJ1-4; 8 bases are shared with TRBD1. V lost 4 bases to trimming and J lost 12 bases; unmatched junction nucleotides: 16. Germline CDR1 is LGHNA and CDR2 is YNFKEQ. This CDR3 is built from 16 residues. This chain's CDR3 is CASSRQPGGLRNQLFF. DNA for the CDR3: TGTGCCAGCAGCCGACAACCAGGGGGCCTTAGGAACCAACTGTTTTTT.

This clonotype came up many times. This sequence joins TRBV9 and TRBJ2-5; unclear D gene. V gave up 5 bases and J gave up 2 bases, with 28 bases separating them. CDR1 is SGDLS, CDR2 YYNGEE, per germline. This CDR3 contains 19 residues. Here the CDR3 DNA reads TGTGCCAGCAGAGCCACTACCGGGCCAGCAACCCAACTTCAAGAGACCCAGTACTTC. Amino acids: CASRATTGPATQLQETQYF.

This rearrangement joins TRBV6-5 to TRBJ1-1; 10 positions match TRBD1. CDR1 and CDR2 from the germline V gene are MNHEY and SVGAGI. V dropped 4 bases and J dropped 5; count of bases not matched to a gene: 4. This CDR3 comprises 14 residues. CDR3 coding DNA: TGTGCCAGCAGTTTCGACAGGGGGCGAACTGAAGCTTTCTTT. Translation gives CASSFDRGRTEAFF.

The rearrangement links TRBV12-3 or TRBV12-4 to TRBJ1-2; 10 nucleotides match TRBD1. Trimming at V came to 6 bases and at J to 5 bases, leaving 3 bases not matched to a gene. This CDR3 spans 13 amino acids. CDR3 protein: CASRGTGEYGYTF. The CDR3 region has the DNA TGTGCCAGCAGGGGGACAGGGGAATATGGCTACACCTTC.

V and J are TRBV5-1 and TRBJ2-7; no reliable D call. The CDR3 is 13 amino acids. Germline assignment: CDR1 SGHRS and CDR2 YFSETQ. Between the trimmed V and J ends, which lost 7 bases and 3 bases, there was a span of 14 bases. DNA for the CDR3: TGCGCCAGCTCCCCGCTGGGCGGCTACGAGCAGTACTTC. Amino acids: CASSPLGGYEQYF.

This clonotype has more than one count but fewer than ten. This rearrangement joins TRBV20-1 to TRBJ1-1; 7 bases map to TRBD1. The CDR3 is made up of 13 amino acids. J was trimmed by 3 bases and V by 6 bases; bases with no gene match: 7. Germline V gives CDR1 DFQATT, CDR2 SNEGSKA (reference sequence). CDR3 in DNA: TGCAGTGCGGCACAGGGGATGCACACTGAAGCTTTCTTT. Protein product: CSAAQGMHTEAFF.

The chain is built from TRBV11-2 and TRBJ2-3; TRBD2 might be the D (5 bases). Trimming cost V 5 bases and J 8 bases, with 20 bases left between them. This CDR3 spans 15 amino acids. The germline V gene encodes CDR1 SGHAT and CDR2 FQNNGV. The CDR3: CASSPTRLDGGTQYF. The CDR3 DNA sequence: TGTGCCAGCAGCCCTACTAGATTGGACGGAGGTACGCAGTATTTT.